The sequence of this T cell receptor beta chain was determined in a study of T cells in Graves' hyperthyroidism and ophthalmopathy. As for the study in general: Upon initial diagnosis and before any treatment, peripheral blood was collected.

Thyroid ultrasound, orbital computed tomography, clinical symptoms, and serum thyroxine and TRAb underpinned diagnoses. With regard to this clonotype: Its antigen is not known.

The V gene lost 0 bases and the J gene lost 7 bases, with 6 bases spanning the gap. The CDR3 contains 13 residues. Germline V gives CDR1 LGHNA, CDR2 YNFKEQ. The study's findings and limits: Blood also carried most thyroid clonotypes expanded above 0.001. Stable hyperthyroidism was separated from ophthalmopathy by a model based on 13 V-J features.

RNA transcripts served as the template for amplifying TCR beta CDR3 regions. Primed by the HTBI set, a first-round RT-PCR was run on the TCR CDR3. TCRdb fed the multiplex PCR reads into MiXCR, producing one record per CDR3 protein. The sample shows a few hundred thousand distinct CDR3 sequences, less than 20% of them seen only once. The source material was blood. This TCR was sampled from a man aged 18-30 years with Graves' ophthalmopathy. The chain couples TRBV4-2 to TRBJ1-4, with a possible D match to TRBD1 (5 bases). CDR3 protein: CASSQEGVEKLFF. DNA of the CDR3: TGTGCCAGCAGCCAAGAGGGGGTTGAAAAACTGTTTTTT.